The rows below give T cell receptor beta chains drawn from one sample of a study of cytomegalovirus exposure and HLA in healthy donors. Profiling relied on immunoSEQ multiplex PCR, and the TCRdb table lists in-frame clones only, not all of them. The sample includes about 140,000 clones, more than 60% of them seen just once. The sequencing sample was made of PBMCs. The receptors were sampled from a man aged 35 to 55 in good health and CMV-seronegative. Each CDR3 is given with its conserved first and last residue.

>TRBV5-6|TRBJ2-1
CASSPSSYNEQFF
>TRBV11-2|TRBJ2-3
CASSLTDTQYF
>TRBV18|TRBJ2-2
CASSPSGTGVIPGVLFF
>TRBV29-1|TRBJ2-1
CSVSDRGSYNEQFF
>TRBV7-6|TRBJ2-4
CASSSGVGVDNIQYF
>TRBV5-1|TRBJ1-5
CASSLTGSNQPQHF
>TRBV30|TRBJ2-3
CAWSSGGGIDTQYF
>TRBV6-1|TRBJ2-7
CASTRAGGYEQYF
>TRBV6-5|TRBJ1-4
CASSYSGEANEKLFF
>TRBV6-1|TRBJ1-5
CASSARGSGNQPQHF
>TRBV2|TRBJ1-2
CASRDRDRYGYTF
>TRBV5-1|TRBJ1-4
CASSLNEGSGEKLFF
>TRBV27|TRBJ1-2
CASSGQGVGYTF
>TRBV5-4|TRBJ1-1
CASSSEWGAEAFF
>TRBV10-3|TRBJ1-1
CAISETGVGNTEAFF
>TRBV5-1|TRBJ2-3
CASSSPGADTQYF
>TRBV27|TRBJ2-7
CASSPNRDLSSYEQYF
>TRBV5-1|TRBJ2-3
CASSFPDWRAPDTQYF
>TRBV15|TRBJ1-2
CATSRDSTGRGLGGYTF
>TRBV14|TRBJ1-2
CASSQADYGYTF
>TRBV5-6|TRBJ1-1
CASSLAGMNTEAFF
>TRBV27|TRBJ2-1
CASSLLARNEQFF
>TRBV4-2|TRBJ2-3
CASSQDWAEPGQLSTDTQYF
>TRBV6-6|TRBJ2-3
CASSHRAGLDTDTQYF
>TRBV6-1|TRBJ2-3
CASRGGGAAKGKQYF
>TRBV7-9|TRBJ1-1
CASSPQTGGTEAFF
>TRBV19|TRBJ2-1
CASSRDNEQFF
>TRBV27|TRBJ2-1
CAIAGGDRGSNEQFF
>TRBV27|TRBJ1-6
CASSLWRGAGSPLHF
>TRBV7-6|TRBJ1-4
CASSSGQGGEKLFF
>TRBV27|TRBJ1-1
CASSPFGQGDEAFF
>TRBV14|TRBJ1-6
CASSRGFQGANNSPLHF
>TRBV19|TRBJ2-3
CASSITSGGEDTSTDTQYF
>TRBV6-6|TRBJ1-1
CASSYLSQGNTEAFF
>TRBV9|TRBJ1-1
CASSVVPTRNTEAFF
>TRBV5-1|TRBJ1-2
CASSPPGLIQAPKHNYGYTF
>TRBV14|TRBJ1-2
CASSQGTAQGLHGYTF
>TRBV19|TRBJ1-5
CASSIDRGSNQPQHF
>TRBV27|TRBJ2-1
CASSLRTGGSHEQFF
>TRBV7-8|TRBJ2-2
CASTPGETGIFGELFF
>TRBV6-5|TRBJ1-2
CASSLDSAYGYTF
>TRBV6-7|TRBJ2-5
CASSYSTHQVQYF
>TRBV19|TRBJ1-2
CASSIVPGREYGYTF
>TRBV7-8|TRBJ2-7
CASSLVRGSSYEQYF
>TRBV19|TRBJ2-1
CASSALGGEQFF
>TRBV7-2|TRBJ1-6
CASSSARGFPLHF
>TRBV5-1|TRBJ1-1
CASSFEQLNTEAFF
>TRBV7-3|TRBJ2-3
CASSRARLGEQYF
>TRBV19|TRBJ1-1
CASSISEVLGTEAFF
>TRBV7-9|TRBJ1-1
CASRTIDRLNTEAFF
>TRBV7-3|-
CASSLGGGASYEQYF